This T cell receptor (beta chain) derives from a study of blood T cell repertoires in COVID-19. At the level of the study: Donors in the United States, Italy and Spain gave samples during acute or convalescent COVID-19. The analysed material was cDNA or gDNA that came from T cells, B-cell-depleted T cells, or PBMCs.

Repertoires were generated with immunoSEQ multiplex PCR, while TCRdb's copy carries only in-frame clones and drops some. This table holds around 60,000 clones, 60% to 85% found once. Germline loops: CDR1 MDHEN, CDR2 SYDVKM. The V segment lost 7 bases and the J segment 5 bases; nucleotides outside the gene matches: 9. This CDR3 has 14 residues. A few counts support this clone. Input material: peripheral blood. The TCR sequence derives from a man aged 25-45 years with COVID-19, enrolled during active disease. V and J are TRBV28 and TRBJ1-2; 8 bases are shared with TRBD1. The CDR3 DNA reads as TGTGCCAGCACCCTAGGACAGGGTTTGTATGGCTACACCTTC. Translating gives CASTLGQGLYGYTF.